Detailed here is one T cell receptor (beta chain). The antigen it recognizes is unknown. No base qualities exist here, and no much larger clone lies one base off it. This sample is part of a study of OX40 agonist ivuxolimab in advanced cancers. For context, the study as a whole: Ivuxolimab was an agonistic, fully human IgG2 monoclonal antibody directed against OX40 (CD134), a costimulatory receptor. The paper reports the monotherapy dose-escalation portion (N of about 51 patients) of the phase I ivuxolimab trial. Three dose-escalation patients achieved partial responses, one with hepatocellular carcinoma and two with cutaneous melanoma. Peripheral TCRbeta sequencing aimed to test whether ivuxolimab altered TCR sequence diversity and caused clonal T-cell expansion. Intravenous ivuxolimab was administered to patients every 2 weeks at six dose levels: 0.01, 0.1, 0.3, 1.5, 3 and 10 mg/kg. Prior anti-PD-1, anti-PD-L1 or anti-CTLA-4 therapy was permitted, and about two fifths of dose-escalation patients had received checkpoint inhibitors. The dose-escalation cohort was around 83% male with a mean age of roughly 60 years, ranging from roughly 20 to 80. Of the approximately 50 dose-escalation patients, hepatocellular carcinoma was present in roughly 19, melanoma in some 15, renal cell carcinoma in 9 and head and neck cancer in 9. Summary of the overall study and its limitations: Low levels of normalized T-cell clonal expansion were also seen in some nonresponding patients. The antigen specificity of the peripheral T cells that underwent clonal expansion was not determined. Clonal expansion of both CD4+ and CD8+ blood T cells was observed from baseline to week 6 at doses 0.1 to 3.0 mg/kg. After ivuxolimab, expanded clones were on average more numerous among CD8+ T cells than among CD4+ T cells. In the 0.1-3.0 mg/kg groups, partial responders had among the lowest normalized peripheral clonal expansion, particularly in CD8+ T cells.

Patients with a history of autoimmune disease or receiving systemic immunosuppression were excluded from the trial. In every dose cohort, peripheral blood was drawn for TCR sequencing at baseline, cycle 4 day 1, and cycle 7 day 1. The samples were drawn from a first-in-human, open-label, multicenter phase I dose-escalation trial of ivuxolimab. Adults with locally advanced or metastatic head and neck squamous cell, hepatocellular, melanoma or renal cell carcinoma were enrolled in the trial. Before TCR sequencing, CD4+ T cells and CD8+ T cells were sorted from peripheral blood as separate populations. V is reduced by 3 bases and J by 3 bases, leaving a spacing of 9 bases between them. The CDR3 runs 13 amino acids, cysteine and phenylalanine included. The entry retains the CDR3 DNA only, 39 bases that are in frame from base 1. The germline V gene encodes CDR1 SGHRS and CDR2 YFSETQ. To sequence the TCRbeta CDR3 region, genomic DNA was isolated from the sorted cells. The immunoSEQ Assay was used to sequence the TCRbeta CDR3 regions. As stored in TCRdb, this immuneACCESS dataset retains in-frame rearrangements with V and J assigned. A fraction of the clones does not appear; measured against another copy, unresolved V genes explain less than half of the discrepancy, and the remainder lacks a known reason. The sample table shows approximately 47,000 clones, and around 84% are seen once. Less than 2.5% of the sample is taken by the ten largest.

Here the sequenced sample was CD4+ or CD8+ T cells sorted from blood, taken in a trial of the OX40 agonist ivuxolimab. The sequence joins TRBV5-1 to TRBJ1-1; a tentative D call is TRBD1 (5 bases match). This clonotype was obtained from an adult with an advanced solid tumor such as melanoma, head and neck, liver or kidney cancer. The CDR3 reads as follows: CASSSGLDTEAFF. The DNA sequence is as follows: TGCGCCAGCAGCTCGGGACTCGACACTGAAGCTTTCTTT.